This entry features one T cell receptor beta chain sequence. Only a few counts were recorded for this clonotype. This receptor's antigen is unknown. It has no much larger one-base neighbor in the sample; base qualities were not kept. Library method: 5' RACE. TCRdb names Illumina HiSeq 2000 as the instrument used. Template switching added a universal primer binding site, and the final cDNA carried a unique molecular identifier that allowed TCR cDNA molecules to be counted accurately. Specific primers in the conserved constant-segment region were used to synthesize first-strand cDNA for TCR alpha and beta chains. To control for contamination, every cDNA library carried two barcodes: a SMART-Mk sample barcode plus Illumina barcodes. TruSeq adapter sequences and Illumina sample barcodes were added in two successive PCR steps. Sequencing of the TCR alpha and beta cDNA libraries was done on the Illumina HiSeq platform using custom primers. The published analysis was carried out like this. MiGEC was used to process raw reads and extract unique molecular identifiers, and MiXCR was used to find CDR3 positions. Recombination models were inferred per individual with the repgenHMM and IGoR tools using an EM algorithm. The tcR package in R was used for shared clonotype analysis, with sharing normalized by the product of cloneset sizes. Out-of-frame nonproductive sequences were analyzed to study raw recombination free of thymic and clonal selection effects. The public sequencing data were trimmed at Q25 with fastp and processed into clonotypes with MiXCR by TCRdb, which kept only in-frame beta chains. Every distinct CDR3 protein forms one entry, paired with its most common genes and DNA. Clone size and V and J calls follow TCRdb, not the original study. This sample comprises approximately 600,000 distinct CDR3 sequences, about 7% of them detected only once. 1.6% of the sample goes to the ten largest clones.

The junction carries 15 bases between V and J, which are trimmed by 9 bases and 3 bases respectively. The germline V gene sets CDR1 to SGHDN and CDR2 to FVKESK. The CDR3, cysteine through phenylalanine, is 13 amino acids long. Only the CDR3 portion is preserved as DNA: 39 bases, with reading frame beginning at the first base. Every donor in the study was a healthy Caucasian. The twin cohort comprised three pairs of female monozygotic twins, all aged about 18 to 30 years. RNA for TCR libraries was isolated from peripheral blood mononuclear cells. This specimen belongs to a study of identical twins (dated by TCRdb to 2015 to 2016). In the study overall: To test whether fetal clonotypes persist, this study deep-sequenced TCR alpha and beta repertoires from monozygotic twins, from unrelated adults of various ages, and from cord blood. To rule out contamination, replicate twin experiments were performed at different times with different library preparation protocols. Study-wide conclusions, independent of this receptor: Compared with coincidental sharing between unrelated individuals, an excess of low generation-probability sequences was observed among out-of-frame TCR alpha sequences shared between twins. In beta out-of-frame sequences, excess twin sharing was weaker, because having fewer shared sequences lowered the signal-to-noise ratio. Fewer insertions were carried by abundant cord blood beta clonotypes; a weaker similar trend was observed in young adult naive repertoires, while no such trend was observed in memory repertoires. Because the same donors could not be followed over many years, the conclusions depended on cross-sectional statistical analysis. Zero-insertion analyses could be partly confounded by invariant T cells such as MAIT and iNKT, although diverse VJ usage argued against such confounding for most clonotypes. In monozygotic twins, out-of-frame TCR alpha sharing was systematically underestimated by recombination models, although the models agreed with sharing between unrelated individuals.

This sample also appeared in a second study, on yellow fever vaccine responses in identical twins. As that second paper reports: The authors reported that the T cell response to vaccination in identical twins appeared partly convergent and partly personalized. In identical twins, the study followed T cell clones that responded to the vaccine with precision.

The TCR was taken from a woman between 18 and 29 years old in good health. The sample taken for sequencing was PBMCs. Rearrangement joined TRBV14 to TRBJ2-7, with the D call perhaps TRBD1 or TRBD2, each one matching 6 bases. The DNA reads TGTGCCAGTCAGACCAGGGGAGGCTACGAGCAGTACTTC. Its coded protein is CASQTRGGYEQYF.